Shown below are 19 T cell receptor beta chains from a single sample sequenced in a study of identical twins. TCRdb called the 5' RACE reads again in MiXCR, with one record for every CDR3 protein. The repertoire includes 300,000 to 350,000 distinct CDR3 sequences, approximately 13% of them detected once, and approximately 7.5% sits in the top ten. The sample also formed part of further work on yellow fever vaccine responses in identical twins.

Sample: CD8+ T cells sorted from blood. The receptors here all came from a woman younger than 35 in good health.

V gene TRBV3-1 combines with J gene TRBJ2-1; D may be TRBD2 (7 bases). Deletions cut 8 bases from V and 0 bases from J, with 8 bases between. The CDR3 is made up of 13 amino acids. Germline CDR1 reads LGHDT; CDR2 reads YNNKEL (reference sequence). The CDR3 protein is CASGGASYNEQFF. Written as DNA, the CDR3 is TGTGCCAGCGGGGGGGCCTCCTACAATGAGCAGTTCTTC.

The chain joins TRBV2 to TRBJ2-3, with TRBD2 matching 8 bases. Germline V gives CDR1 SNHLY, CDR2 FYNNEI. Unmatched junction bases numbered 5, after V lost 2 bases and J lost 4 bases. CDR3 length equals 15 residues. CDR3 nucleotides: TGTGCCAGCAGTGAATCGGGAGGGCCTGCAGATACGCAGTATTTT. Its translation is CASSESGGPADTQYF.

This chain joins TRBV3-1 and TRBJ2-7; weak D call: TRBD2 (6 bases). V was cut by 4 bases and J by 0 bases, with 10 bases left in between. The CDR3 loop spans 14 amino acids. CDR1 and CDR2 (germline): LGHDT, YNNKEL (reference sequence). The CDR3 sequence: CASSPRGSSYEQYF. The DNA for the CDR3 is TGTGCCAGCAGCCCCCGGGGGAGCTCCTACGAGCAGTACTTC.

This clonotype appeared a few times. This CDR3 is missing its conserved last phenylalanine or tryptophan, likely due to a read error. The CDR3 coding sequence is TGTGCCACCAGTGACCTTGACAGGGACGAGCCCCAGCATCTT. Amino acid sequence: CATSDLDRDEPQHL. The rearrangement uses TRBV24-1 and TRBJ1-5; TRBD1 aligns across 7 bases. This CDR3 region has 14 residues. The V and J ends lost 4 bases and 8 bases, in that order; junction bases with no gene match: 7. Germline V gene lookup returns CDR1 KGHDR and CDR2 SFDVKD.

V and J are TRBV4-2 and TRBJ2-5, with 10 nucleotides matching TRBD2. The CDR3 has 21 residues. The germline V gene has CDR1 LGHNA and CDR2 YNFKEQ. V lost 3 bases to trimming and J lost 0 bases; unmatched junction nucleotides: 19. The CDR3 loop is CASSHPDVAGGTIVNQETQYF. The CDR3 region has the DNA TGTGCCAGCAGCCATCCAGACGTAGCGGGGGGAACAATAGTAAACCAAGAGACCCAGTACTTC.

The V call is TRBV2, the J call TRBJ2-6; D is unresolved. Trimming took 4 bases from V and 1 from J, leaving 11 bases between them. The CDR3 sequence is 16 residues long. Germline V gene lookup returns CDR1 SNHLY and CDR2 FYNNEI. DNA for the CDR3: TGTGCCAGCAGTGGAACACCTCTTTCTGGGGCCAACGTCCTGACTTTC. Translated: CASSGTPLSGANVLTF.

The chain has TRBV27 and TRBJ2-7; 11 nucleotides line up with TRBD2. The germline gives CDR1 MNHEY, CDR2 SMNVEV (reference sequence). The V and J ends lost 5 bases and 4 bases, in that order; junction bases with no gene match: 7. The CDR3 contains 15 residues. The CDR3 DNA is TGTGCCAGCAGTGCAACGGGACTAGCGGTATACGAGCAGTACTTC. It specifies CASSATGLAVYEQYF.

The V gene is TRBV28, the J gene TRBJ2-7; D uncertain. Germline assignment: CDR1 MDHEN and CDR2 SYDVKM. V shed 2 bases and J shed 4 bases, with 36 bases lying between them. The CDR3 extends over 22 amino acids. The CDR3 DNA reads TGTGCCAGCAGTTTAATAGTCCTATATCGAGTCGACGCCTTGGGCCCCGGGTACGAGCAGTACTTC. Its protein is CASSLIVLYRVDALGPGYEQYF. The variable domain in full, with the rest retrieved from reference TRBV28 and TRBJ2-7, is DVKVTQSSRYLVKRTGEKVFLECVQDMDHENMFWYRQDPGLGLRLIYFSYDVKMKEKGDIPEGYSVSREKKERFSLILESASTNQTSMYLCASSLIVLYRVDALGPGYEQYFGPGTRLTVT.

This clonotype was counted between two and nine times. The V gene is TRBV27, the J gene TRBJ1-5, with 7 positions matching TRBD1. CDR3 length equals 13 residues. The trim removed 6 bases at V and 7 bases at J, leaving 6 bases unmatched. Germline CDR1 and CDR2: MNHEY and SMNVEV (reference sequence). The CDR3 sequence is CASSRRQGQPQHF. The CDR3 coding sequence is TGTGCCAGCAGCCGTAGACAGGGCCAGCCCCAGCATTTT.

This chain links TRBV10-3 with TRBJ2-7; unclear D gene. Per the germline V gene, CDR1 is ENHRY and CDR2 is SYGVKD. Trimming stripped 4 bases from V and 5 bases from J, with 12 bases between. CDR3 length equals 13 residues. CDR3 sequence: CAISVAPLDEQYV. Here the CDR3 DNA reads TGTGCCATCAGTGTGGCCCCCCTCGACGAGCAGTACGTC.

There are many counts of this clonotype. The gene calls are TRBV28 and TRBJ2-7; tentative D call: TRBD2 (6 bases). The CDR3 runs 13 residues. Germline V lookup: CDR1 MDHEN, CDR2 SYDVKM. V lost 3 bases and J 3 bases, leaving 9 bases between the germline ends. Here the CDR3 reads CASSLGDFYEQYF. CDR3 coding DNA: TGTGCCAGCAGTTTGGGGGACTTCTACGAGCAGTACTTC.

The DNA of the CDR3 is TGTGCCAGCAGCTCAGGGACAGGGGGCATCTACGAGCAGTACGTC. Protein sequence: CASSSGTGGIYEQYV. The chain carries TRBV5-6 and TRBJ2-7, with TRBD1 identical over 12 bases. Germline V gives CDR1 SGHDT, CDR2 YYEEEE. The V and J ends lost 3 bases and 3 bases, in that order; junction bases with no gene match: 4. The CDR3 is 15 amino acids.

This clonotype was counted between two and nine times. The CDR3 DNA reads as TGTGCCACCAGCAGAGGAAGCAACTACGAGCAGTACTTC. This codes for CATSRGSNYEQYF. The rearrangement joins TRBV15 to TRBJ2-7; D gene uncertain. This CDR3 has 13 amino acids. V shed 1 base and J shed 3 bases, with 7 bases lying between them. Per the germline V gene, CDR1 is LNHNV and CDR2 is YYDKDF (reference sequence).

The V gene is TRBV10-3, the J gene TRBJ2-7; 8 positions match TRBD1. Germline trimming cut 6 bases from V and 4 bases from J; bases unmatched to any gene: 14. The CDR3 runs to 16 residues. Germline CDR1 and CDR2: ENHRY and SYGVKD. The CDR3 loop reads CAISPDRGERAYEQYF. The CDR3, as DNA: TGTGCCATCAGCCCAGACAGGGGAGAGCGGGCATACGAGCAGTACTTC.

This clonotype occurred many times. The CDR3 DNA sequence: TGTGCCACAGCCCTCATATTAGGCGACGAGCAGTACTTC. It specifies CATALILGDEQYF. V is TRBV27 and J is TRBJ2-7; D is undetermined. The V gene lost 10 bases and the J gene lost 5 bases, with 18 bases spanning the gap. Germline V gene sequence: CDR1 MNHEY, CDR2 SMNVEV (reference sequence). CDR3 length: 13 residues.

This clonotype has a handful of counts. This sequence joins TRBV4-1 and TRBJ2-5; 11 bases line up with TRBD2. This CDR3 has 17 amino acids. Germline values: CDR1 MGHRA, CDR2 YSYEKL. With 3 bases clipped from V and 7 bases from J, the junction kept 13 bases outside the gene matches. The CDR3 here is CASSHLAGGSTAGTQYF. In nucleotides, the CDR3 is TGCGCCAGCAGCCACCTAGCGGGAGGTTCAACCGCAGGGACCCAGTACTTC.

This clonotype came up a few times. This chain connects TRBV7-8 to TRBJ1-5, with TRBD1 as a possible D gene (5 bases). Looked up from germline, CDR1 is SGHVS and CDR2 is FQNEAQ. This CDR3 has 15 amino acids. V lost 3 bases and J 3 bases, leaving 12 bases between the germline ends. The CDR3 reads CASSFGAGHNQPQHF. DNA of the CDR3: TGTGCCAGCAGCTTTGGGGCAGGGCACAATCAGCCCCAGCATTTT.

This clonotype has only a few counts. This sequence joins TRBV7-9 and TRBJ2-5; no clear D gene. Deletions cut 1 base from V and 3 bases from J, with 6 bases between. Germline CDR1 SEHNR, CDR2 FQNEAQ (reference sequence). This CDR3 has 13 amino acids. The CDR3 DNA is TGTGCCAGCAGCTTAGACCCCGAAGAGACCCAGTACTTC. Amino acids: CASSLDPEETQYF.

The rearrangement links TRBV4-1 to TRBJ1-1, with D hard to call. Germline V gene data show CDR1 as MGHRA and CDR2 as YSYEKL. Trimming cost V 4 bases and J 8 bases, with 23 bases left between them. The CDR3 runs to 16 residues. The CDR3 nucleotides are TGCGCCAGCAGCCCTACCCCGGGTCCGGGAGTCGCGGAAGCTTTCTTT. This sequence encodes CASSPTPGPGVAEAFF.